The clone carrying this T cell receptor beta chain was seen a handful of times. Its specificity is unknown. RNA was extracted and reverse transcribed into cDNA as the sequencing template. TCRdb's table, derived via immunoSEQ multiplex PCR, lists solely in-frame clones and lacks some. This table holds 150,000 to 200,000 clones, 55% found once. These data originate in a study of CD8+ T cells in alopecia areata. Overall study results and limits: Unlike in mice, where it was clearer, TCR sharing across patients was less clear, possibly HLA-related.

Sorting from PBMCs produced CD4+ and CD8+ T cells. Sequenced: CD4+ T cells sorted from blood. The receptor was derived from a human donor in good health.

The CDR3 sequence: CASSVFRGSDGYTF. CDR3 coding DNA: TGTGCCAGCAGTGTTTTTCGGGGGAGTGATGGCTACACCTTC. The V call is TRBV6-5, the J call TRBJ1-2; TRBD1 is a possible D gene (5 bases). The CDR3 is 14 amino acids. Germline V gives CDR1 MNHEY, CDR2 SVGAGI. V lost 5 bases and J lost 6, with 16 bases in between.